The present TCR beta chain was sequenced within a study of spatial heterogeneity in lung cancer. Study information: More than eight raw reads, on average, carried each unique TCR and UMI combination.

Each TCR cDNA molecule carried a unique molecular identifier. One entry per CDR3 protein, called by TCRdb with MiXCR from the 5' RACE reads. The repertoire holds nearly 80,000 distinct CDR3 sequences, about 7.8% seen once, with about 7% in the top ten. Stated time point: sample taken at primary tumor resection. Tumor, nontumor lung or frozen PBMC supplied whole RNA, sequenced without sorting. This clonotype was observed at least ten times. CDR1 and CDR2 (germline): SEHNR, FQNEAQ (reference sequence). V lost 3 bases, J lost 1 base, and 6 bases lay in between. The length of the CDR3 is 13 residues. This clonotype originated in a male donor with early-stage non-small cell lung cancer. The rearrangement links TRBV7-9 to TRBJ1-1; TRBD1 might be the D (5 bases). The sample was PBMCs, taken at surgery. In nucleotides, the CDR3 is TGTGCCAGCAGCTTCCAGGGGAACACTGAAGCTTTCTTT. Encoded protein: CASSFQGNTEAFF.